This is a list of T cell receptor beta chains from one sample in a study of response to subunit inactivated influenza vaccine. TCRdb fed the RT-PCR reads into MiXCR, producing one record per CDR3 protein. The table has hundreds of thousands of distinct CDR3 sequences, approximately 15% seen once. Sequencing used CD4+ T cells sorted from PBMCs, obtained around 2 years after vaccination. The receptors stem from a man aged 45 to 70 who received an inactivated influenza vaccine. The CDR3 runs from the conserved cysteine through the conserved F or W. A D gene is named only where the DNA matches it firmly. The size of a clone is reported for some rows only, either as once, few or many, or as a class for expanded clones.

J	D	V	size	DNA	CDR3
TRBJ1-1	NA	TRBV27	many	TGTGCCAGCAGTTTGACCCCGGGGGGCACTGAAGCTTTCTTT	CASSLTPGGTEAFF
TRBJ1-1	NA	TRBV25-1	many	TGTGCCAGTAGTTTCCAGGCTCGCACTGAAGCTTTCTTT	CASSFQARTEAFF
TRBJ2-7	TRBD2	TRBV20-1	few	TGCAGTGCCGGACTAGCGGGAGGGGACTACGAGCAGTACTTC	CSAGLAGGDYEQYF
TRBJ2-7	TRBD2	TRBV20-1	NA	TGCAGTGCTAGGGCTAGCGGGGGGCCCATTTCGGCTCGATTCTACGAGCAGTACTTC	CSARASGGPISARFYEQYF
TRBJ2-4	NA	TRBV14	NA	TGTGCCAGCAGCCAAGACCAGGTTATAAACATTCAGTACTTC	CASSQDQVINIQYF
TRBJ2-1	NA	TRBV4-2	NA	TGTGCCAGCAGCCAAGATCCAGGGGTCAACGAGCAGTTCTTC	CASSQDPGVNEQFF
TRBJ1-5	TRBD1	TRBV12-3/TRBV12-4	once	TGTGCCAGCAGGCCGACAGGGGGTTTCAATCAGCCCCAGCATTTT	CASRPTGGFNQPQHF
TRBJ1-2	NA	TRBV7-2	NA	TGTGCCAGCAGCTTAGGGACTAAGTATGGCTACACCTTC	CASSLGTKYGYTF
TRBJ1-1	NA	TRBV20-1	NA	TGCAGTGCTAGACCCGGGCCTCAGGACACTGAAGCTTTCTTT	CSARPGPQDTEAFF
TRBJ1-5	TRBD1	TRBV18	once	TGTGCCAGCTCACCTTACGGACAGGTAGATCAGCCCCAGCATTTT	CASSPYGQVDQPQHF
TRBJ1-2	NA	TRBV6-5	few	TGTGCCAGCAGTTACTCTGGGGGCAGCTATGGCTACACCTTC	CASSYSGGSYGYTF
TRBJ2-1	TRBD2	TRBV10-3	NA	TGTGCCATCAGGAGCGGGGGAGGTGAGCAGTTCTTC	CAIRSGGGEQFF
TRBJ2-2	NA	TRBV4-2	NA	TGTGCCAGCAGCCAAGATCCCGCAGTCGGCCCCGGGGACCCCGGGGAGCTGTTTTTT	CASSQDPAVGPGDPGELFF
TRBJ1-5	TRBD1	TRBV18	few	TGTGCCAGCTCACCTCGGGACAGGGGGCAGGGTCAGCCCCAGCATTTT	CASSPRDRGQGQPQHF
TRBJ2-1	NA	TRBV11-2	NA	TGTGCCAGCAGCTTATTTGTAATTCCGGCGGGGCTAGGGCATGAGCAGTTCTTC	CASSLFVIPAGLGHEQFF
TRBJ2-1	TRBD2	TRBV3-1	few	TGTGCCAGCAGCCAAGTCTTCGGGGGACTAGCGGGGGCTAATGAGCAGTTCTTC	CASSQVFGGLAGANEQFF